This T cell receptor beta chain was sequenced during a study of blood T cells in healthy people across ages. Findings of the study overall: Greater diversity and more naive CD4+ cells were seen in long-lived donors than in aged donors.

The germline CDR1 and CDR2 sequences are ENHRY and SYGVKD. The V gene lost 7 bases and the J gene lost 4 bases, with 16 bases spanning the gap. The CDR3 loop spans 14 amino acids. Donors gave approximately 9.9 milliliters of peripheral blood apiece. This clonotype was detected only a few times. Its antigen remains unknown. PCR was performed a second time for roughly 7 to 11 cycles using a sample-barcoded 5' primer and a J-beta primer mix. A template-switch adaptor with 12 random nucleotides tagged each cDNA molecule. Every individual sample yielded 2.5 million or more paired-end reads (each containing CDR3). MiXCR, run by TCRdb on the 5' RACE reads, gives a single entry per CDR3 protein. The sample lists about 650,000 distinct CDR3 sequences, over 40% seen once, with roughly 14% in the top ten.

The source material was blood. The J gene is TRBJ1-1, the V gene TRBV10-3; D is perhaps TRBD1 (6 bases). The sequence came from a woman at least 80 years old in good health. In nucleotides, the CDR3 is TGTGCCATCACCGCCTCAGGGGCTACCACTGAAGCTTTCTTT. The encoded protein is CAITASGATTEAFF.